The source of this T cell receptor beta chain is a study of blood T cell repertoires in COVID-19. The overall study: Spain, Italy and the United States supplied samples that represented acute and convalescent COVID-19. PBMCs, B-cell-depleted T cells, or T cells provided the cDNA or gDNA that made up the material.

Patients in Seattle were enrolled during active infection, then followed longitudinally. CDR1 DFQATT and CDR2 SNEGSKA come from the germline V gene (reference sequence). Trimming took off 3 bases at V and 0 bases at J, with 15 bases between the two ends. The CDR3 consists of 15 residues. Generated by immunoSEQ multiplex PCR, the TCRdb table keeps only in-frame clones and is missing some. The sample has roughly 250,000 clones, under 85% seen once. This receptor was obtained from a human donor with COVID-19, enrolled during active disease. The donor label of this sample is uncertain. Sequences were obtained from peripheral blood. The chain links TRBV20-1 to TRBJ2-7, with D possibly matching TRBD1 (6 bases). CDR3 in DNA: TGCAGTGCTAGTTTAGGGGGTTACCTCTCCTACGAGCAGTACTTC. Translation gives CSASLGGYLSYEQYF.